The clone carrying this TCR beta chain was counted between two and nine times. Per the germline V gene, CDR1 is SGHTA and CDR2 is FQGNSA. The CDR3 covers 13 residues. V was pared by 5 bases and J by 6 bases, with 4 bases of the junction left unmatched. These data are taken from a study of blood T cell repertoires in COVID-19. Sequencing used immunoSEQ multiplex PCR; TCRdb keeps in-frame clones, though not all of them. The sample consists of under 200,000 clones, around nine tenths of them appearing once. This chain uses TRBV7-2 with TRBJ2-1; 7 bases are shared with TRBD2. The sequenced material came from peripheral blood. The TCR sequence derives from a man aged 18 to 35 with active or convalescent COVID-19. CDR3 nucleotides: TGTGCCAGCAGCCCACAGCGGGGCAATGAGCAGTTCTTC. Encoded protein: CASSPQRGNEQFF.